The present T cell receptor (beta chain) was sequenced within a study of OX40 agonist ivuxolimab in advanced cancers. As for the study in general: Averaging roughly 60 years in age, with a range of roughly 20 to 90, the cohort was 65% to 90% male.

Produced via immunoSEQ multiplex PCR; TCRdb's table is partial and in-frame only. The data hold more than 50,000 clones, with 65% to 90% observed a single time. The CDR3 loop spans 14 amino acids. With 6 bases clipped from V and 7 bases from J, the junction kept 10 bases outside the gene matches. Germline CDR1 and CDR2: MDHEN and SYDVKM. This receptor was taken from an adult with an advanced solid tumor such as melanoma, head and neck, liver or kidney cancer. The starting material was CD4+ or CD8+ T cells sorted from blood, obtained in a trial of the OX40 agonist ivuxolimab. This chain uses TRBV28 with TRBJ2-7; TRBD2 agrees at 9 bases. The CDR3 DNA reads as TGTGCCAGCAGGCCCCAAGGTCTAGCGGGAGAGCAGTACTTC. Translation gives CASRPQGLAGEQYF.